The 3 T cell receptor beta chains below come from one sample, sequenced in a study of blood T cells in healthy people across ages. A J-beta primer mix and a sample-barcoded 5' primer were used in a second PCR of about 7 to 12 cycles. TCRdb ran MiXCR on the 5' RACE reads and lists one entry per CDR3 protein. The data show some 900,000 distinct CDR3 sequences, with 25% to 30% seen just once and 17% held by the top ten. The sample taken for sequencing was blood. The receptors were gathered from a woman older than 75 in good health.

In this sample, this clonotype turned up a few times. The chain has TRBV11-2 and TRBJ2-1, with D possibly matching TRBD2 (6 bases). The CDR3 has 17 residues. V was clipped by 5 bases and J by 4 bases, with 21 bases between them. Germline CDR1 reads SGHAT; CDR2 reads FQNNGV. CDR3 sequence: CASSPGRGRSLYNEQFF. CDR3 in DNA: TGTGCCAGCAGCCCCGGGAGAGGGAGGTCCCTTTACAATGAGCAGTTCTTC.

This clonotype was recorded a few times. V is TRBV28 and J is TRBJ2-5, with 11 nucleotides matching TRBD2. Germline values: CDR1 MDHEN, CDR2 SYDVKM. V lost 8 bases and J lost 3; bases outside the gene matches: 8. The CDR3 runs to 15 residues. CDR3 DNA sequence: TGTGCCAGCCGAAGCTCGGGACTAGCGGAAGAGACCCAGTACTTC. Translation: CASRSSGLAEETQYF. Drawing the rest from reference TRBV28 and TRBJ2-5, the complete variable domain is DVKVTQSSRYLVKRTGEKVFLECVQDMDHENMFWYRQDPGLGLRLIYFSYDVKMKEKGDIPEGYSVSREKKERFSLILESASTNQTSMYLCASRSSGLAEETQYFGPGTRLLVL.

The CDR3 DNA follows: TGTGCTAGTGGTCCCCCCTGGGGGACCCAGTACTTC. Protein product: CASGPPWGTQYF. The chain links TRBV12-5 to TRBJ2-4; D gene uncertain. The J call may be wrong; the DNA end is better matched by TRBJ2-5. The CDR3 loop spans 12 amino acids. Germline V gene lookup returns CDR1 LGHNT and CDR2 FRNRAP.